A single sample gave rise to the 28 T cell receptor beta chains below, sequenced in a study of read filtering for tumor transcriptome and immune sequencing (dated by TCRdb to about 2020). Reads for this sample came from an Illumina HiSeq 4000. Starting from approximately 0.4 ug RNA, TCR libraries were constructed with the Immunoverse kit using molecular barcoded adaptors that cover the alpha/delta and beta/gamma chains. Using fastp trimming at Q25 and MiXCR clonotype assembly, TCRdb reanalyzed the public sequencing data and kept in-frame beta chains. Entries are consolidated by CDR3 protein sequence, retaining the most common genes and DNA. Across this sample there are around 29,000 distinct CDR3 sequences, with approximately 15% seen only once. About 45% of the sample is taken by the ten largest. The sample taken for sequencing was a population of CD138-negative cells sorted from bone marrow. Sample cell subset or site, as interpreted from the label and publication: bone marrow mononuclear cells depleted of CD138+ plasma/myeloma cells by negative magnetic selection. Source of these receptors: a donor at least 40 years old with multiple myeloma.

This clonotype was counted ten times or more. The V and J genes are TRBV20-1 and TRBJ2-7, with TRBD1 matching over 9 bases. From germline, CDR1 is DFQATT and CDR2 SNEGSKA (reference sequence). CDR3 length equals 15 residues. The V and J ends lost 6 bases and 5 bases, in that order; junction bases with no gene match: 14. CDR3 sequence: CSAETLGQGGNEQYF. The CDR3 nucleotides read TGCAGTGCCGAGACCCTGGGACAGGGCGGGAACGAGCAGTACTTC.

This clonotype was seen repeatedly, ten times or more. The chain couples TRBV7-9 to TRBJ1-4; TRBD1 matches 8 bases. V lost 0 bases to trimming and J lost 5 bases; unmatched junction nucleotides: 14. The CDR3 consists of 19 residues. CDR1 is SEHNR, CDR2 FQNEAQ, per germline (reference sequence). The CDR3 nucleotides read TGTGCCAGCAGCTTAGCCAAAATAAACTCAGGGGGCCACAATGAAAAACTGTTTTTT. It is translated as CASSLAKINSGGHNEKLFF.

Comments on this clonotype: A far larger clone differs by one base, so this is likely a read error. The V call is TRBV18, the J call TRBJ2-7; tentative D call: TRBD2 (5 bases). The germline V gene has CDR1 KGHSH and CDR2 LQKENI. The CDR3 length is 14 residues. The V gene lost 0 bases and the J gene lost 7 bases, with 13 bases spanning the gap. The CDR3 sequence is CASSPPLARNEQYF. Written as DNA, the CDR3 is TGTGCCAGCTCACCACCCCTAGCACGGAATGAGCAGTACTTC.

This clonotype occurred many times. The chain carries TRBV29-1 and TRBJ2-5; 12 nucleotides line up with TRBD2. V was clipped by 4 bases and J by 4 bases; unmatched bases: 7. The length of the CDR3 is 15 residues. Germline lookup yields CDR1 SQVTM and CDR2 ANQGSEA. CDR3 amino acids: CSVVRASGRGETQYF. The CDR3 DNA reads as TGCAGCGTTGTCCGGGCTAGCGGGAGGGGAGAGACCCAGTACTTC.

This clonotype has at least ten counts. The chain couples TRBV5-5 to TRBJ2-3; TRBD2 aligns across 7 bases. V trimming: 4 bases; J trimming: 5 bases; junction bases outside the gene matches: 16. There are 17 residues in the CDR3. Germline V gene lookup returns CDR1 SGHKS and CDR2 YYEKEE (reference sequence). The CDR3: CASSKSPLGRGEDTQYF. CDR3 nucleotide sequence: TGTGCCAGCAGCAAATCCCCCCTGGGCCGGGGGGAAGATACGCAGTATTTT.

The sample holds many counts of this clonotype. This sequence may be a read error, since a much larger clone differs from it by one base. The rearrangement uses TRBV13 and TRBJ2-1; TRBD1 is a possible D gene (6 bases). This CDR3 contains 14 residues. Germline-derived CDR1 and CDR2 are PRHDT and FYEKMQ (reference sequence). Deletions cut 2 bases from V and 5 bases from J, with 10 bases between. The CDR3 spells CASSLRTANNEQFF. The CDR3 DNA sequence: TGTGCCAGCAGCTTAAGGACAGCGAACAATGAGCAGTTCTTC.

Details on this clonotype: With a much larger clone just one base away, this may be a read error. In nucleotides, the CDR3 is TGCGCCAGCAGCTCCCCCCTTCTAGCGGGAGGGCTTAAGGGTGAGCAGTTCTTC. Translated: CASSSPLLAGGLKGEQFF. The chain has TRBV5-1 and TRBJ2-1; 12 bases fit TRBD2. The CDR3 runs to 18 residues. The junction had 16 bases not matched to a gene; V was cut back by 3 bases and J by 9 bases. Looked up from germline, CDR1 is SGHRS and CDR2 is YFSETQ.

As for this clonotype: Given a much more abundant clone one base away, this may be a read error. Since the CDR3 does not end with the conserved phenylalanine or tryptophan, this likely comes from a read error. The J gene is TRBJ2-5, the V gene TRBV3-1; D is perhaps TRBD1 (6 bases). The CDR3 has 15 residues. In germline, CDR1 is LGHDT, CDR2 YNNKEL (reference sequence). V was pared by 2 bases and J by 5 bases, with 15 bases between. The CDR3 coding sequence is TGTGCCAGCAGCCAACAGGGGCTAGGATTGGAGACCCAGTACTCC. Translation gives CASSQQGLGLETQYS.

Comments on this clonotype: A far larger clone is a single base away, which makes a read error likely. In DNA form, the CDR3 reads TGTGCCAGCAGCCCCAGGACCGGGAGCGCAGATACGCAGTATTTT. It specifies CASSPRTGSADTQYF. The chain joins TRBV14 to TRBJ2-3; perhaps TRBD2 as D (6 bases). This CDR3 contains 15 residues. CDR1 is SGHDN and CDR2 is FVKESK in the germline V gene. V shed 4 bases and J shed 4 bases, with 15 bases lying between them.

As to this clonotype: A single base separates this from a much larger clone, so it may be a read error. As DNA, the CDR3 is TGCAGTGCCACCGAGACGCGAGACTACAATGAGCAGTTCTTC. Its translation: CSATETRDYNEQFF. The rearrangement links TRBV20-1 to TRBJ2-1; D gene uncertain. V dropped 6 bases and J dropped 3 bases, with 15 bases sitting between them. The CDR3 has 14 residues. Germline V gene data show CDR1 as DFQATT and CDR2 as SNEGSKA (reference sequence).

Many counts were recorded for this clonotype. The V gene is TRBV11-1, the J gene TRBJ1-1; D gene ambiguous. The CDR3 consists of 13 residues. Germline loops: CDR1 SGHAT, CDR2 FQDESV (reference sequence). Trimming pared 3 bases from V and 5 bases from J, leaving 10 bases between. The chain's CDR3 is CASSFGLRTEAFF. CDR3 bases: TGTGCCAGCAGCTTTGGACTGAGGACTGAAGCTTTCTTT.

This clonotype was observed at least ten times. J is TRBJ2-3 and V is TRBV29-1; D ambiguous. Trimming pared 3 bases from V and 6 bases from J, leaving 13 bases between. Per the germline V gene, CDR1 is SQVTM and CDR2 is ANQGSEA. The CDR3 consists of 13 residues. CDR3 sequence (DNA): TGCAGCGTTGACCTCCTTACCGAGGATACGCAGTATTTT. Its protein is CSVDLLTEDTQYF.

This clonotype was picked up many times. V gene TRBV20-1 combines with J gene TRBJ2-3; D is unresolved. Germline CDR1 reads DFQATT; CDR2 reads SNEGSKA (reference sequence). This CDR3 comprises 16 residues. V lost 6 bases to trimming and J lost 0 bases, with 19 bases between them. The CDR3 DNA reads as TGCAGTGCCCGACCCCAGCCAATGAGGAGCACAGATACGCAGTATTTT. It is translated as CSARPQPMRSTDTQYF.

This clonotype was counted many times. The chain recombines TRBV30 with TRBJ2-1; TRBD1 matches at 7 bases. The CDR3 is 13 amino acids. Unmatched junction bases numbered 5, after V lost 5 bases and J lost 4 bases. The germline V gene encodes CDR1 GTSNPN and CDR2 SVGIG (reference sequence). CDR3 nucleotides: TGTGCCTGGCTGGGACAGCCATACAATGAGCAGTTCTTC. Encoded protein: CAWLGQPYNEQFF.

This clonotype was detected many times. The chain employs TRBV2 and TRBJ2-3, with 8 bases identical to TRBD2. The J segment lost 2 bases and the V segment lost 4 bases, leaving 8 bases of the junction unmatched. Germline CDR1 reads SNHLY; CDR2 reads FYNNEI. The CDR3 has 16 residues. CDR3 in DNA: TGTGCCAGCAGTGTGCCAAGCGGGAGTATCACAGATACGCAGTATTTT. Its translation is CASSVPSGSITDTQYF.

This clonotype was counted at least ten times. The V gene is TRBV20-1, the J gene TRBJ1-1; the D is unclear. Per the germline V gene, CDR1 is DFQATT and CDR2 is SNEGSKA (reference sequence). V lost 0 bases and J lost 1, with 12 bases in between. The CDR3 length is 15 residues. As DNA, the CDR3 is TGCAGTGCTAGAGAGTTCGAGGGCCCGAACACTGAAGCTTTCTTT. Amino acid sequence: CSAREFEGPNTEAFF.

This clonotype was found many times. This CDR3 is CASSIGTGVTDTQYF. In DNA form, the CDR3 reads TGTGCCAGCAGTATCGGAACGGGGGTCACAGATACGCAGTATTTT. The V call is TRBV25-1, the J call TRBJ2-3, with D perhaps matching TRBD2 (6 bases). V lost 5 bases and J 2 bases, leaving 14 bases between the germline ends. Germline V CDR1 and CDR2: MGHDK, SYGVNS. This CDR3 comprises 15 residues. The whole variable domain, filled in from reference TRBV25-1 and TRBJ2-3, reads EADIYQTPRYLVIGTGKKITLECSQTMGHDKMYWYQQDPGMELHLIHYSYGVNSTEKGDLSSESTVSRIRTEHFPLTLESARPSHTSQYLCASSIGTGVTDTQYFGPGTRLTVL.

This clonotype was seen at least ten times. V gene TRBV13 combines with J gene TRBJ2-3, with D unresolved. There are 15 residues in the CDR3. Trimming took off 6 bases at V and 1 base at J, with 14 bases between the two ends. The V gene's germline CDR1 is PRHDT and CDR2 FYEKMQ (reference sequence). The CDR3 coding sequence is TGTGCCAGCAGTTTCCAAGTCCGGGGCACAGATACGCAGTATTTT. Translation: CASSFQVRGTDTQYF.

As regards this clonotype: This may arise from a read error, as a much more abundant clone is one base away. This sequence joins TRBV5-8 and TRBJ2-3; D is tentatively TRBD1 or TRBD2 (7 bases each). The length of the CDR3 is 14 residues. Germline lookup yields CDR1 SGHTS and CDR2 YDEGEE. V gave up 3 bases and J gave up 5 bases, with 13 bases separating them. The CDR3 reads CASSWEGAGDTQYF. The CDR3 DNA sequence: TGTGCCAGCAGCTGGGAGGGGGCAGGAGATACGCAGTATTTT.

This clonotype occurred many times. The chain couples TRBV7-8 to TRBJ2-3, with D uncertain. The CDR3 sequence is 12 residues long. CDR1 and CDR2 from the germline V gene are SGHVS and FQNEAQ. Trimming pared 5 bases from V and 2 bases from J, leaving 5 bases between. The CDR3 sequence: CASSTLTDTQYF. CDR3 DNA sequence: TGTGCCAGCAGCACCCTCACAGATACGCAGTATTTT. Using reference TRBV7-8 and TRBJ2-3 for the parts outside the CDR3, the full variable domain is GAGVSQSPRYKVAKRGQDVALRCDPISGHVSLFWYQQALGQGPEFLTYFQNEAQLDKSGLPSDRFFAERPEGSVSTLKIQRTQQEDSAVYLCASSTLTDTQYFGPGTRLTVL.

A word on this clonotype: Given a much more abundant clone one base away, this may be a read error. V gene TRBV7-8 combines with J gene TRBJ2-1; no reliable D call. Germline-derived CDR1 and CDR2 are SGHVS and FQNEAQ. V lost 2 bases and J 12 bases, leaving 14 bases between the germline ends. The CDR3 totals 13 residues. Written as DNA, the CDR3 is TGTGCCAGCAGCTTACTGTTTTCTGTGGGGCAGTTCTTC. This encodes CASSLLFSVGQFF.

The chain uses TRBV6-2 or TRBV6-3 and TRBJ2-7; 7 bases agree with TRBD2. CDR3 length equals 16 residues. V dropped 2 bases and J dropped 3; count of bases not matched to a gene: 10. From germline, CDR1 is MNHEY and CDR2 SVGEGT. The CDR3: CASSYGEGSMNYEQYF. The CDR3, as DNA: TGTGCCAGCAGTTACGGGGAGGGCAGTATGAACTACGAGCAGTACTTC.

This clonotype was observed a handful of times. This may be a read error: a much more frequent sequence differs by one nucleotide. The chain carries TRBV28 and TRBJ1-5; D is uncertain. This CDR3 has 16 residues. Germline V gene data show CDR1 as MDHEN and CDR2 as SYDVKM. Trimming cost V 5 bases and J 5 bases, with 19 bases left between them. The CDR3 coding sequence is TGTGCCAGCAGTGAAAGGGCAATTGGTAGACATCAGCCCCAGCATTTT. Its translation is CASSERAIGRHQPQHF.

In its sample, this clonotype was seen many times. The chain links TRBV28 to TRBJ2-1, with a weak D call TRBD1 (5 bases). V was pared by 2 bases and J by 9 bases, with 8 bases between. CDR1 is MDHEN, CDR2 SYDVKM, per germline. The CDR3 is 12 residues long. CDR3 coding DNA: TGTGCCAGCAGTTTACCTAGGGGTGAGCAGTTCTTC. Amino acid sequence: CASSLPRGEQFF.

This clonotype has ten or more counts. This chain connects TRBV6-5 to TRBJ2-2, with D possibly matching TRBD1 (6 bases). The germline V gene encodes CDR1 MNHEY and CDR2 SVGAGI. V lost 2 bases to trimming and J lost 0 bases, with 7 bases between them. The length of the CDR3 is 15 residues. Here the CDR3 reads CASSYDRSNTGELFF. The CDR3, as DNA: TGTGCCAGCAGTTACGACAGGTCGAACACCGGGGAGCTGTTTTTT.

The gene calls are TRBV29-1 and TRBJ2-1, with D possibly TRBD1 on 6 matching bases. V lost 8 bases to trimming and J lost 13 bases, with 27 bases between them. This CDR3 has 14 residues. Germline CDR1 and CDR2: SQVTM and ANQGSEA. The CDR3: CSQTGSPSYSEQFF. In DNA form, the CDR3 reads TGCAGCCAGACAGGTTCCCCTTCCTACAGTGAACAGTTCTTC.

This clonotype was detected only once. The germline gene is not matched at one end of the junction; a read error may be the cause. V usage is TRBV7-6 and J usage is TRBJ2-1, with 8 nucleotides matching TRBD2. Germline lookup yields CDR1 SGHVS and CDR2 FNYEAQ. This CDR3 region has 14 residues. The DNA of the CDR3 is TGTGCCAGCAGCCTAATGACTAGCGCCAATGAGCAGCTCTTC. Translated: CASSLMTSANEQLF.

This clonotype showed up just a few times. The rearrangement joins TRBV11-2 to TRBJ1-5, with D tentatively TRBD1 (5 bases). V shed 5 bases and J shed 7 bases, with 18 bases lying between them. The CDR3 runs to 15 residues. CDR1 SGHAT and CDR2 FQNNGV come from the germline V gene. The CDR3 sequence: CASSNGQGVWQPQHF. Written as DNA, the CDR3 is TGTGCCAGCAGCAACGGCCAGGGTGTTTGGCAGCCCCAGCATTTT. The full variable domain, in which reference TRBV11-2 and TRBJ1-5 provide the parts outside the CDR3, is EAGVAQSPRYKIIEKRQSVAFWCNPISGHATLYWYQQILGQGPKLLIQFQNNGVVDDSQLPKDRFSAERLKGVDSTLKIQPAKLEDSAVYLCASSNGQGVWQPQHFGDGTRLSIL.